These 6 T cell receptor beta chains were sequenced from one sample in a study of T cell responses to AZD1222 COVID-19 vaccine. Using immunoSEQ multiplex PCR, the repertoire was profiled, and TCRdb retains in-frame clones only, with some absent. The table has fewer than 120,000 clones, just under 95% seen once; the top ten hold 2% to 2.5%. The material was peripheral blood, obtained 28 days after the second AZD1222 dose. Receptors were obtained from an adult who received the AZD1222 COVID-19 vaccine.

The gene calls are TRBV19 and TRBJ1-2; no reliable D call. The CDR3 is 12 amino acids. Germline lookup yields CDR1 LNHDA and CDR2 SQIVND (reference sequence). V gave up 0 bases and J gave up 2 bases, with 1 base separating them. The CDR3 spells CASSIENYGYTF. CDR3 bases: TGTGCCAGTAGTATAGAGAACTATGGCTACACCTTC.

The rearrangement uses TRBV28 and TRBJ1-3; TRBD1 aligns across 8 bases. CDR3 length: 16 amino acids. V was pared by 5 bases and J by 3 bases, with 9 bases of the junction left unmatched. Germline V gene data show CDR1 as MDHEN and CDR2 as SYDVKM. The CDR3 loop reads CASSAGQGRSGNTIYF. The CDR3 bases are TGTGCCAGCAGTGCCGGACAGGGTAGAAGTGGAAACACCATATATTTT.

This chain connects TRBV7-2 to TRBJ2-3; tentatively, D is TRBD2 (7 bases). V lost 7 bases, J lost 5 bases, and 22 bases lay in between. Germline CDR1 is SGHTA and CDR2 is FQGNSA. The length of the CDR3 is 16 residues. This CDR3 reads CASTPRWGGGIDTQYF. The CDR3 coding sequence is TGTGCCAGCACCCCCCGATGGGGGGGCGGGATAGATACGCAGTATTTT.

The chain joins TRBV24-1 to TRBJ1-4; D call uncertain. The CDR3 runs 11 residues. The V and J ends lost 3 bases and 16 bases respectively, with 11 bases between them. The germline V gene encodes CDR1 KGHDR and CDR2 SFDVKD. CDR3 nucleotide sequence: TGTGCCACCAGTGATCCGCGGACCCCGTTTTTT. This gives the protein CATSDPRTPFF.

This chain joins TRBV10-3 and TRBJ2-5; 10 positions agree with TRBD1. After removal of 8 bases from V and 4 bases from J, the junction contained 1 base not matched to a gene. The CDR3 runs to 12 residues. The germline V gene encodes CDR1 ENHRY and CDR2 SYGVKD. CDR3 amino acids: CAIGQGGETQYF. The CDR3 DNA reads TGTGCCATCGGACAGGGGGGAGAGACCCAGTACTTC.

This clone was detected only once. J is TRBJ1-1 and V is TRBV13; 8 bases map to TRBD1. The trim removed 6 bases at V and 6 bases at J, leaving 6 bases unmatched. The CDR3 runs 13 residues. The germline V gene encodes CDR1 PRHDT and CDR2 FYEKMQ (reference sequence). The CDR3 loop is CASRHEQGAEAFF. As DNA, the CDR3 is TGTGCCAGCAGACATGAACAGGGGGCTGAAGCTTTCTTT.